These 30 T cell receptor beta chains share one sample of origin, sequenced in a study of regulatory T cells in long-lasting Graves disease. Time point meaning: newly diagnosed GD, antithyroid drugs for less than 3 months. Generation of the TCR library employed RNA extracted from PBMCs. Building the TCR beta libraries relied on iRepertoire HTBI primers, and CDR3 regions underwent Arm-PCR. TCRdb redid the calling of the multiplex PCR reads with MiXCR, one entry per CDR3 protein. The sample lists 450,000 to 700,000 distinct CDR3 sequences; approximately 13% were seen once. These same data were also listed under a study on T cells in Graves' hyperthyroidism and ophthalmopathy.

The sample here was peripheral blood mononuclear cells (PBMCs), taken at new diagnosis, from a patient treated with antithyroid drugs. All receptors derive from a man younger than 45 with Graves disease.

This clonotype was seen only a few times. This rearrangement joins TRBV20-1 to TRBJ1-5; perhaps TRBD1 as D (5 bases). The CDR3 is made up of 16 amino acids. Germline-derived CDR1 and CDR2 are DFQATT and SNEGSKA (reference sequence). The V gene lost 0 bases and the J gene lost 4 bases, with 16 bases spanning the gap. CDR3 in DNA: TGCAGTGCTAGAGAGAGACCCGAGGGGTGGAATCAGCCCCAGCATTTT. Encoded protein: CSARERPEGWNQPQHF.

Comment on this clonotype: The final CDR3 position lacks the conserved phenylalanine or tryptophan, pointing to a likely read error. The chain uses TRBV19 and TRBJ1-1; no firm D call. CDR3 length: 14 residues. With 2 bases removed from V and 6 bases from J, the gap between germline ends came to 13 bases. Germline-derived CDR1 and CDR2 are LNHDA and SQIVND (reference sequence). In nucleotides, the CDR3 is TGTGCCAGTAGTATAAGGAGGGAAGGAGCTGAAGCTTTCTCT. It translates to CASSIRREGAEAFS.

This clonotype occurred many times. This chain links TRBV6-2 or TRBV6-3 with TRBJ1-1; possible D gene TRBD1, 5 bases. Trimming left V 5 bases short and J 6 bases short, with 25 bases between. Per the germline V gene, CDR1 is MNHEY and CDR2 is SVGEGT. The CDR3 runs to 17 residues. The DNA for the CDR3 is TGTGCCAGCAGTGAAAGAATCGCAGGGACGGTAAAGGCTGAAGCTTTCTTT. It is translated as CASSERIAGTVKAEAFF.

This clonotype has ten or more counts. This chain connects TRBV5-1 to TRBJ1-2; 8 nucleotides match TRBD1. The CDR3 extends over 14 amino acids. V dropped 3 bases and J dropped 3; count of bases not matched to a gene: 4. Germline V gene data show CDR1 as SGHRS and CDR2 as YFSETQ. Here the CDR3 DNA reads TGCGCCAGCAGCTCGACAGGGGCGGACTATGGCTACACCTTC. This translates into CASSSTGADYGYTF.

This chain uses TRBV20-1 with TRBJ2-1; 7 bases map to TRBD2. The CDR3 consists of 15 residues. The germline V gene encodes CDR1 DFQATT and CDR2 SNEGSKA (reference sequence). Germline trimming cut 5 bases from V and 7 bases from J; bases unmatched to any gene: 14. The CDR3 protein is CSAAPGGRGLNEQFF. In DNA, the CDR3 is TGCAGTGCTGCCCCGGGCGGGAGAGGATTGAATGAGCAGTTCTTC.

This clonotype was seen repeatedly, ten times or more. This chain uses TRBV20-1 with TRBJ2-1; a weak D match, TRBD1 (5 bases). The CDR3 totals 14 residues. V shed 3 bases and J shed 0 bases, with 9 bases lying between them. Germline V CDR1 and CDR2: DFQATT, SNEGSKA (reference sequence). CDR3 sequence reads: CSARVDSSYNEQFF. The CDR3 DNA reads as TGCAGTGCTAGGGTCGACAGCTCCTACAATGAGCAGTTCTTC.

This clonotype occurred a few times. V usage is TRBV20-1 and J usage is TRBJ2-3; 7 bases are a match to TRBD2. The CDR3 has 14 residues. Germline V gene data show CDR1 as DFQATT and CDR2 as SNEGSKA (reference sequence). The CDR3 spells CSPAWGGSTDTQYF. Written as DNA, the CDR3 is TGCAGCCCTGCGTGGGGGGGGAGCACAGATACGCAGTATTTT.

This chain links TRBV19 with TRBJ2-5; D is undetermined. The CDR3 runs to 13 residues. V was cut by 0 bases and J by 1 base, with 3 bases left in between. Germline V gene data show CDR1 as LNHDA and CDR2 as SQIVND (reference sequence). As DNA, the CDR3 is TGTGCCAGTAGTATAGAGGGCCAAGAGACCCAGTACTTC. Protein product: CASSIEGQETQYF.

This clonotype appeared a few times. The J gene is TRBJ2-2, the V gene TRBV29-1; 7 bases agree with TRBD2. V shed 6 bases, J shed 6 bases, and the junction held 16 bases outside the gene matches. This CDR3 is built from 16 residues. CDR1 is SQVTM and CDR2 is ANQGSEA in the germline V gene. The CDR3 protein is CSVGLRGRLSAGELFF. The CDR3 DNA sequence: TGCAGCGTGGGGTTACGCGGGAGACTATCGGCCGGGGAGCTGTTTTTT.

This clonotype was found a few times. The gene calls are TRBV20-1 and TRBJ2-7, with TRBD1 matching over 10 bases. This CDR3 has 14 amino acids. Germline V gives CDR1 DFQATT, CDR2 SNEGSKA (reference sequence). The V gene end was trimmed by 3 bases and the J gene end by 1 base; junction bases not matched to a gene: 3. The CDR3 reads CSASRTGGSYEQYF. The CDR3 DNA reads as TGCAGTGCTAGCAGGACAGGGGGGTCCTACGAGCAGTACTTC.

This clonotype has at least ten counts. The chain uses TRBV20-1 and TRBJ2-7; perhaps TRBD2 as D (6 bases). The CDR3 has 13 residues. The V gene's germline CDR1 is DFQATT and CDR2 SNEGSKA (reference sequence). Trimming shortened V by 1 base and J by 2 bases, and 9 bases separated the two germline ends. The CDR3 region is CSARGRDPYEQYF. CDR3 in DNA: TGCAGTGCTAGAGGGCGGGACCCCTACGAGCAGTACTTC.

This clonotype was seen only a few times. This chain connects TRBV20-1 to TRBJ1-2; TRBD1 aligns across 8 bases. Trimming removed 5 bases from V and 2 bases from J; junction bases left unmatched: 1. This CDR3 has 12 residues. Looked up from germline, CDR1 is DFQATT and CDR2 is SNEGSKA (reference sequence). The CDR3: CSAYRGNYGYTF. CDR3 in DNA: TGCAGTGCTTACAGGGGGAACTATGGCTACACCTTC.

This clonotype has ten or more counts. The DNA of the CDR3 is TGTGCCAGCAGTGTTGGGGCGTGGACAGATACGCAGTATTTT. Residues: CASSVGAWTDTQYF. This chain uses TRBV2 with TRBJ2-3; D may be TRBD1 (5 bases). The CDR3 is 14 amino acids. V was pared by 4 bases and J by 3 bases, with 11 bases between. Germline V gene sequence: CDR1 SNHLY, CDR2 FYNNEI.

In its sample, this clonotype was seen a few times. The rearrangement joins TRBV4-1 to TRBJ2-2, with TRBD2 matching 7 bases. J gave up 7 bases and V 0 bases, and 5 bases lay outside the gene matches. CDR1 and CDR2 from the germline V gene are MGHRA and YSYEKL. The length of the CDR3 is 15 residues. CDR3 DNA sequence: TGCGCCAGCAGCCAAGACCCGGGGGGTGACGGGGAGCTGTTTTTT. It codes for CASSQDPGGDGELFF.

This clonotype has ten or more counts. The chain carries TRBV29-1 and TRBJ2-1; tentative D call: TRBD2 (6 bases). With 3 bases removed from V and 10 bases from J, the gap between germline ends came to 16 bases. The CDR3 is 13 residues long. Germline assignment: CDR1 SQVTM and CDR2 ANQGSEA. CDR3 coding DNA: TGCAGCGTTGAGGAGAAGCTAGCGAGGGAGCAGTTCTTC. Protein: CSVEEKLAREQFF.

This CDR3 is CASIQGAGLTGTGGYEQYF. In DNA, the CDR3 is TGTGCCAGCATCCAAGGGGCAGGGCTCACCGGGACAGGGGGCTACGAGCAGTACTTC. The chain uses TRBV7-2 and TRBJ2-7, with 11 positions matching TRBD1. The germline V gene has CDR1 SGHTA and CDR2 FQGNSA. The CDR3 contains 19 residues. V lost 7 bases to trimming and J lost 3 bases; unmatched junction nucleotides: 20.

In this sample, this clonotype turned up many times. This chain uses TRBV20-1 with TRBJ2-5, with 10 bases matching TRBD2. Germline CDR1 and CDR2: DFQATT and SNEGSKA (reference sequence). J was trimmed by 6 bases and V by 6 bases; bases with no gene match: 7. CDR3 length: 13 residues. The CDR3 here is CSALPAGGKTQYF. Written as DNA, the CDR3 is TGCAGTGCCTTACCAGCGGGAGGGAAGACCCAGTACTTC.

This clonotype came up many times. CDR3 bases: TGTGCCAGCAGTGGAAGACAGGGGGCGGCCGGGGAGCTGTTTTTT. Residues: CASSGRQGAAGELFF. This chain uses TRBV2 with TRBJ2-2, with 10 positions matching TRBD1. The CDR3 covers 15 residues. Germline V CDR1 and CDR2: SNHLY, FYNNEI. J gave up 6 bases and V 4 bases, and 5 bases lay outside the gene matches.

This clonotype was seen ten or more times. The rearrangement links TRBV2 to TRBJ2-2; D is possibly TRBD2 (5 bases). Germline V gene lookup returns CDR1 SNHLY and CDR2 FYNNEI. Trimming left V 11 bases short and J 2 bases short, with 15 bases between. This CDR3 has 14 amino acids. The CDR3 sequence is CASGERINTGELFF. The CDR3 region has the DNA TGTGCCTCCGGGGAGCGGATTAACACCGGGGAGCTGTTTTTT.

At least ten counts were recorded for this clonotype. The V gene is TRBV6-1, the J gene TRBJ2-1, with 7 positions matching TRBD2. The V gene's germline CDR1 is MNHNS and CDR2 SASEGT. The CDR3 sequence is 14 residues long. Trimming cost V 5 bases and J 9 bases; bases outside gene matches: 10. For the CDR3, the DNA is TGTGCCAGCAGTCCACGGGACTATTCTCCTGAGCAGTTCTTC. It translates to CASSPRDYSPEQFF.

This clonotype was seen ten or more times. The chain carries TRBV7-9 and TRBJ2-1, with D perhaps matching TRBD1 or TRBD2 (5 bases each). V lost 5 bases to trimming and J lost 7 bases, with 21 bases between them. Germline CDR1 SEHNR, CDR2 FQNEAQ (reference sequence). The CDR3 is 16 amino acids. The CDR3 is CASSEKIQGTINEQFF. CDR3 nucleotides: TGTGCCAGCAGCGAAAAGATCCAAGGGACCATTAATGAGCAGTTCTTC.

This clonotype was counted at least ten times. V usage is TRBV12-3 or TRBV12-4 and J usage is TRBJ1-2; no clear D. The CDR3 extends over 14 amino acids. V lost 10 bases to trimming and J lost 8 bases, with 23 bases between them. CDR3 loop: CATATRTAVEGYTF. The CDR3 DNA sequence: TGTGCCACGGCTACGAGGACCGCAGTGGAGGGCTACACCTTC.

In this sample, this clonotype turned up many times. One end of the junction fails to match germline, which may point to a read error. The chain uses TRBV14 and TRBJ2-7; D is unclear. CDR1 SGHDN and CDR2 FVKESK come from the germline V gene. The CDR3 contains 14 residues. CDR3 coding DNA: TGCGCCAGCAGCCAAGATCTTGGGGCCTACGAGCAGTACTTC. Its translation is CASSQDLGAYEQYF.

Of note for this clonotype: A single base separates this from a much larger clone, so it may be a read error. This chain links TRBV12-3 or TRBV12-4 with TRBJ2-4, with D possibly TRBD1 on 5 matching bases. This CDR3 is 15 amino acids long. This CDR3 reads CASSYIREAKNIRYF. CDR3 sequence (DNA): TGTGCCAGCTCTTATATCAGGGAAGCCAAAAACATTCGGTACTTC.

This clonotype was counted at least ten times. V gene TRBV20-1 combines with J gene TRBJ2-7; 8 nucleotides agree with TRBD2. The CDR3 runs 16 residues. Germline CDR1 is DFQATT and CDR2 is SNEGSKA (reference sequence). In DNA, the CDR3 is TGCAGCCACCGAGGGACCACTAGCGGTTCGCCCTACGAGCAGTACTTC. This codes for CSHRGTTSGSPYEQYF.

A few counts support this clonotype. The J gene is TRBJ2-3, the V gene TRBV27, with 14 bases lining up with TRBD2. The CDR3 is 16 amino acids. Germline V gene data show CDR1 as MNHEY and CDR2 as SMNVEV (reference sequence). V gave up 6 bases and J gave up 8 bases; unmatched junction bases: 10. CDR3 sequence reads: CASRAGLAGEMGTQYF. The CDR3 DNA sequence: TGTGCCAGCAGGGCGGGACTAGCGGGAGAAATGGGTACGCAGTATTTT.

Of note for this clonotype: A single base separates this from a much larger clone, so it may be a read error. J is TRBJ2-5 and V is TRBV5-6; D is uncertain. The CDR3 spans 13 residues. The V end was cut by 2 bases, the J end by 2 bases, with 7 bases between. The germline CDR1 and CDR2 sequences are SGHDT and YYEEEE. The CDR3 bases are TGTGCCAGCAGCTTCGCCGGGCAAGAGACCCAGTACTTC. As protein: CASSFAGQETQYF.

This clonotype was observed at least ten times. This rearrangement joins TRBV5-1 to TRBJ1-4; TRBD1 is a possible D gene (6 bases). The length of the CDR3 is 15 residues. V shed 3 bases and J shed 4 bases, with 13 bases lying between them. Germline loops: CDR1 SGHRS, CDR2 YFSETQ. The CDR3 DNA sequence: TGCGCCAGCAGCTCCTCGGGGGGCCTTAATGAAAAACTGTTTTTT. As protein: CASSSSGGLNEKLFF.

There are many counts of this clonotype. The gene calls are TRBV29-1 and TRBJ2-5; D uncertain. V was shortened by 4 bases and J by 4 bases, with 10 bases between the two germline ends. Germline assignment: CDR1 SQVTM and CDR2 ANQGSEA. The CDR3 is 12 residues long. The CDR3 here is CSVGPGPETQYF. The CDR3 nucleotides read TGCAGCGTTGGCCCAGGACCAGAGACCCAGTACTTC.

This chain joins TRBV18 and TRBJ2-1, with 7 bases lining up with TRBD2. Germline trimming cut 0 bases from V and 0 bases from J; bases unmatched to any gene: 11. Germline V lookup: CDR1 KGHSH, CDR2 LQKENI. This CDR3 has 19 residues. The CDR3 here is CASSPPFRTRSSSYNEQFF. CDR3 coding DNA: TGTGCCAGCTCACCACCGTTTAGGACTAGGTCGAGCTCCTACAATGAGCAGTTCTTC.